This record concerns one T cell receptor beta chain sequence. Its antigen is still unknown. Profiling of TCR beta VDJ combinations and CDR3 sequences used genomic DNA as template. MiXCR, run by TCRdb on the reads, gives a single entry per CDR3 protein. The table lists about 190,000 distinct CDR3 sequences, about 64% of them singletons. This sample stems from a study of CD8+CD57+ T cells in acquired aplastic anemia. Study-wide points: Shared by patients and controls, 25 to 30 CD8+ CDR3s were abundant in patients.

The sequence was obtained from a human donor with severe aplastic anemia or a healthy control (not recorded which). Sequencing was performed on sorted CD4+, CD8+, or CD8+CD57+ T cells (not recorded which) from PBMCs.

The CDR3 DNA follows: TGTGCCAGCAGCCTGACGGGGGGCGCAGTATTCGAGCAGTACTTC. Translating it yields CASSLTGGAVFEQYF. The rearrangement links TRBV7-6 to TRBJ2-7; maybe TRBD2 (7 bases). CDR1 is SGHVS and CDR2 is FNYEAQ in the germline V gene. The CDR3 contains 15 residues. The V and J ends lost 5 bases and 6 bases respectively, with 20 bases between them.